The 27 T cell receptor beta chains below all came from one sample that was sequenced in a study of glioma-infiltrating T cells. The iRepertoire nested amplicon-rescue multiplex PCR amplified TCR alpha and beta CDR3s from RNA. TCRdb passed the multiplex PCR reads through MiXCR, listing each CDR3 protein once. The table shows under 200,000 distinct CDR3 sequences, with around 40% occurring only once. The sample consisted of glioma tissue, nonneoplastic brain tissue, or PBMCs (not recorded which). The receptor source for this set is a human donor with low-grade glioma or glioblastoma, undergoing nonglioma brain surgery, or in good health (not recorded which).

The J gene is TRBJ1-1, the V gene TRBV25-1; TRBD1 is a possible D gene (6 bases). Germline CDR1 reads MGHDK; CDR2 reads SYGVNS. With 3 bases removed from V and 4 bases from J, the gap between germline ends came to 12 bases. This CDR3 is 14 amino acids long. The CDR3 bases are TGTGCCAGCAGTGAGCGGGGGGCGAGCACTGAAGCTTTCTTT. Protein product: CASSERGASTEAFF.

The rearrangement joins TRBV20-1 to TRBJ1-5, with D maybe TRBD1 (5 bases). Trimming cost V 5 bases and J 6 bases, with 17 bases left between them. This CDR3 is 14 amino acids long. The germline CDR1 and CDR2 sequences are DFQATT and SNEGSKA (reference sequence). The CDR3 sequence is CSAYGRGGCQPQHF. The CDR3 DNA follows: TGCAGTGCTTATGGACGGGGGGGGTGTCAGCCCCAGCATTTT.

Comment on this clonotype: A read error may account for a junction end that differs from germline. CDR3 loop: CASRVGPQETQYF. CDR3 DNA sequence: TGTGCCAGCAGGGTAGGCCCCCAAGAGACCCAGTACTTC. The chain is built from TRBV9 and TRBJ2-5; no firm D call. Germline values: CDR1 SGDLS, CDR2 YYNGEE. This CDR3 is 13 amino acids long. The whole variable domain, remainder taken from reference TRBV9 and TRBJ2-5, is DSGVTQTPKHLITATGQRVTLRCSPRSGDLSVYWYQQSLDQGLQFLIQYYNGEERAKGNILERFSAQQFPDLHSELNLSSLELGDSALYFCASRVGPQETQYFGPGTRLLVL.

The chain joins TRBV2 to TRBJ2-7; the D gene is possibly TRBD1 (7 bases). Trimming cost V 8 bases and J 6 bases, with 23 bases left between them. The germline V gene has CDR1 SNHLY and CDR2 FYNNEI. The CDR3 extends over 15 amino acids. The DNA for the CDR3 is TGTGCCAGCTCACCAGGAGGCCAGGGGGGTTCCGAGCAGTACTTC. Its protein is CASSPGGQGGSEQYF.

In this sample, this clonotype turned up a few times. This chain links TRBV5-1 with TRBJ1-2; a possible D gene is TRBD1 (5 bases). Germline V gene lookup returns CDR1 SGHRS and CDR2 YFSETQ. V was trimmed by 3 bases and J by 3 bases, leaving 18 bases between them. This CDR3 region has 16 residues. The CDR3 region is CASSWDPTTKDYGYTF. For the CDR3, the DNA is TGCGCCAGCAGCTGGGACCCTACCACGAAGGACTATGGCTACACCTTC.

This clonotype was detected only a few times. V usage is TRBV10-3 and J usage is TRBJ2-3; D gene ambiguous. With 4 bases removed from V and 0 bases from J, the gap between germline ends came to 17 bases. CDR3 length: 17 residues. Germline V gene data show CDR1 as ENHRY and CDR2 as SYGVKD. Here the CDR3 reads CAISAPILGRSTDTQYF. As DNA, the CDR3 is TGTGCCATCAGTGCACCCATCTTAGGTCGTAGCACAGATACGCAGTATTTT.

This chain links TRBV2 with TRBJ2-3; D may be TRBD2 (6 bases). Germline assignment: CDR1 SNHLY and CDR2 FYNNEI. Trimming took 2 bases from V and 9 from J, leaving 9 bases between them. The CDR3 totals 12 residues. The CDR3 nucleotides read TGTGCCAGCAGTGAAACACTAGCCACGCAGTATTTT. It is translated as CASSETLATQYF.

V usage is TRBV20-1 and J usage is TRBJ1-5, with 7 bases fitting TRBD1. The CDR3 has 16 amino acids. The ends lost 2 bases at V and 16 bases at J; junction bases unmatched: 23. Per germline, CDR1 DFQATT and CDR2 SNEGSKA (reference sequence). This CDR3 is CSARPFTGASNQPKHF. CDR3 bases: TGCAGTGCTAGACCTTTTACAGGGGCTAGCAATCAGCCCAAACATTTT.

Worth noting for this clonotype: Just one base apart from a much larger clone, this may be a read error. The chain combines TRBV20-1 with TRBJ2-7; 7 bases are a match to TRBD2. Germline lookup yields CDR1 DFQATT and CDR2 SNEGSKA (reference sequence). Trimming took 2 bases from V and 3 from J; bases not matched to a gene: 10. The CDR3 sequence is 15 residues long. The CDR3 spells CSARRPEGLNYEQYF. DNA of the CDR3: TGCAGTGCTAGACGACCCGAGGGACTAAACTACGAGCAGTACTTC.

This clonotype was seen many times. The V gene is TRBV6-1, the J gene TRBJ1-5; weak D call: TRBD1 (6 bases). This CDR3 is 17 amino acids long. Germline V CDR1 and CDR2: MNHNS, SASEGT. The V end was cut by 5 bases, the J end by 7 bases, with 24 bases between. CDR3 in DNA: TGTGCCAGCAGTCTCCCCGGACGACCAGGGGTGGAACAGCCCCAGCATTTT. It is translated as CASSLPGRPGVEQPQHF.

The V gene is TRBV5-4, the J gene TRBJ1-2; D ambiguous. With 2 bases removed from V and 2 bases from J, the gap between germline ends came to 22 bases. Germline loops: CDR1 SGHNT, CDR2 YYREEE (reference sequence). This CDR3 region has 18 residues. The CDR3 DNA follows: TGTGCCAGCAGCTTTGGATGGGGAGGGCGAGGACGGAACTATGGCTACACCTTC. Amino acid sequence: CASSFGWGGRGRNYGYTF.

The chain carries TRBV12-3 or TRBV12-4 and TRBJ2-1; D is undetermined. The CDR3 consists of 15 residues. Trimming left V 7 bases short and J 5 bases short, with 18 bases between. CDR3 in DNA: TGTGCCAGCAACATCCTGGACCTTCACAACAATGAGCAGTTCTTC. Translation: CASNILDLHNNEQFF.

This clonotype has ten or more counts. The rearrangement joins TRBV5-6 to TRBJ1-1; TRBD1 is a possible D gene (6 bases). Germline V lookup: CDR1 SGHDT, CDR2 YYEEEE. The CDR3 has 13 residues. Trimming removed 3 bases at V and 3 bases at J, with 9 bases between. CDR3 amino acids: CASSWGLDTEAFF. CDR3 nucleotides: TGTGCCAGCAGCTGGGGGCTAGACACTGAAGCTTTCTTT.

This clonotype was recorded only once. The CDR3 DNA sequence: TGTGCCATCACCATTAGAGGACTAGCGGGAGGAGGTGAGCAGTTCTTC. It yields the protein CAITIRGLAGGGEQFF. The chain recombines TRBV27 with TRBJ2-1, with 14 nucleotides matching TRBD2. Unmatched junction bases numbered 14, after V lost 10 bases and J lost 9 bases. Germline V gene sequence: CDR1 MNHEY, CDR2 SMNVEV (reference sequence). The length of the CDR3 is 16 residues.

On this clonotype: Possible read error: a much larger clone is one base away. The chain recombines TRBV4-2 with TRBJ2-3; tentatively, D is TRBD2 (6 bases). The germline CDR1 and CDR2 sequences are LGHNA and YNFKEQ. This CDR3 spans 18 amino acids. In nucleotides, the CDR3 is TGTGCCAGCAGACAAGATCACCGGCTTGGGACTGGAACAGATACGCAGTATTTT. Translating it yields CASRQDHRLGTGTDTQYF.

To note about this clonotype: At one of its ends the junction is not consistent with the germline gene, which may arise from a read error. The rearrangement uses TRBV14 and TRBJ2-5; TRBD2 agrees at 7 bases. Germline-derived CDR1 and CDR2 are SGHDN and FVKESK. The CDR3 is 13 amino acids. The CDR3 bases are TGCGCCAGCAGCCAAGGACTAGGAGAGACCCAGTACTTC. This translates into CASSQGLGETQYF.

The table lists this clonotype with a count of one. This likely comes from a read error, as the CDR3 has no conserved phenylalanine or tryptophan at its end. The chain employs TRBV2 and TRBJ2-7; D might be TRBD2 (5 bases). Per germline, CDR1 SNHLY and CDR2 FYNNEI. The CDR3 loop spans 15 amino acids. Trimming left V 0 bases short and J 0 bases short, with 9 bases between. CDR3 coding DNA: TGTGCCAGCAGTGAAGCCAGCGGAAGCTCCTACGAGCAGTACTCC. Encoded protein: CASSEASGSSYEQYS.

Worth noting for this clonotype: This may stem from a read error, because a much larger clone lies one nucleotide away. This chain uses TRBV28 with TRBJ2-7; 7 nucleotides align to TRBD1. V shed 4 bases, J shed 0 bases, and the junction held 6 bases outside the gene matches. Germline loops: CDR1 MDHEN, CDR2 SYDVKM. There are 15 residues in the CDR3. The CDR3 nucleotides read TGTGCCAGCAGTTACCACAGGGGAATCTCCTACGAGCAGTACTTC. The encoded protein is CASSYHRGISYEQYF. Together with reference TRBV28 and TRBJ2-7, the CDR3 gives the full variable domain: DVKVTQSSRYLVKRTGEKVFLECVQDMDHENMFWYRQDPGLGLRLIYFSYDVKMKEKGDIPEGYSVSREKKERFSLILESASTNQTSMYLCASSYHRGISYEQYFGPGTRLTVT.

This clonotype was observed at least ten times. V gene TRBV19 combines with J gene TRBJ1-1; 7 positions agree with TRBD1. The CDR3 runs 12 residues. The germline V gene encodes CDR1 LNHDA and CDR2 SQIVND (reference sequence). The ends lost 8 bases at V and 7 bases at J; junction bases unmatched: 7. CDR3 in amino acids: CASGRGQLEAFF. CDR3 DNA sequence: TGTGCCAGTGGGAGGGGACAGCTTGAAGCTTTCTTT.

This rearrangement joins TRBV6-1 to TRBJ2-1; 10 bases match TRBD2. Germline V lookup: CDR1 MNHNS, CDR2 SASEGT. The CDR3 length is 14 residues. J lost 8 bases, V lost 4 bases, and 5 bases had no gene match. In DNA form, the CDR3 reads TGTGCCAGCAGTGCCCCGGGACTAGCGTATGAGCAGTTCTTC. Its protein product is CASSAPGLAYEQFF.

This clonotype was detected many times. The chain employs TRBV6-1 and TRBJ1-2; no firm D call. The CDR3 runs to 11 residues. Germline CDR1 reads MNHNS; CDR2 reads SASEGT. Trimming shortened V by 2 bases and J by 5 bases, and 3 bases separated the two germline ends. CDR3 in DNA: TGTGCCAGCAGTGAAAATTATGGCTACACCTTC. Translated: CASSENYGYTF.

On this clonotype: This may arise from a read error, as a much more abundant clone is one base away. V is TRBV25-1 and J is TRBJ2-7, with D possibly called TRBD1 or TRBD2 (5 bases each). The V end lost 7 bases, the J end lost 2 bases, and 12 bases lay between the germline ends. Germline V CDR1 and CDR2: MGHDK, SYGVNS. The CDR3 spans 13 residues. The DNA of the CDR3 is TGTGCCAGCAATGTGGGGGAAGCCTACGAGCAGTACTTC. This codes for CASNVGEAYEQYF.

On this clonotype: A read error may explain this, as a much larger clone is one base away. The rearrangement uses TRBV28 and TRBJ1-3, with 7 nucleotides matching TRBD1. Germline V gives CDR1 MDHEN, CDR2 SYDVKM. This CDR3 contains 14 residues. CDR3 bases: TGTGCCACCAGTTTACAGGGGATCGGAAACACCATATATTTT. Translation: CATSLQGIGNTIYF.

Comments on this clonotype: The junction and the germline gene differ at one end; a read error may be behind it. The rearrangement uses TRBV19 and TRBJ2-1, with D tentatively TRBD2 (5 bases). The germline CDR1 and CDR2 sequences are LNHDA and SQIVND (reference sequence). The CDR3 spans 18 residues. CDR3 loop: CASIIESRRLSSYNEQFF. The DNA of the CDR3 is TGTGCCAGTATTATAGAATCGAGGAGGCTGAGCTCCTACAATGAGCAGTTCTTC.

Concerning this clonotype itself: A single base separates this from a much larger clone, so it may be a read error. The rearrangement links TRBV15 to TRBJ2-1; possibly TRBD1 for D (7 bases). The CDR3 is 15 residues long. Deletions cut 1 base from V and 7 bases from J, with 14 bases between. Per germline, CDR1 LNHNV and CDR2 YYDKDF (reference sequence). The CDR3 region has the DNA TGTGCCACCAGCAGAGGTCGGGCAGGGGGGAATGAGCAGTTCTTC. Translated: CATSRGRAGGNEQFF.

In this sample, this clonotype turned up many times. The chain employs TRBV15 and TRBJ2-7, with D possibly matching TRBD2 (6 bases). The CDR3 has 14 residues. Germline V gene data show CDR1 as LNHNV and CDR2 as YYDKDF (reference sequence). V gave up 5 bases and J gave up 2 bases, with 13 bases separating them. CDR3 sequence: CATSWMEGAYEQYF. CDR3 sequence (DNA): TGTGCCACCAGCTGGATGGAGGGCGCCTACGAGCAGTACTTC.

This clonotype appeared many times. The J gene is TRBJ1-5, the V gene TRBV7-8; TRBD1 might be the D (5 bases). Germline CDR1 and CDR2: SGHVS and FQNEAQ. This CDR3 has 15 amino acids. Trimming removed 1 base from V and 6 bases from J, with 13 bases in between. CDR3 sequence reads: CASSLGRALGQPQHF. The CDR3 DNA follows: TGTGCCAGCAGCTTAGGCAGGGCGTTGGGTCAGCCCCAGCATTTT.